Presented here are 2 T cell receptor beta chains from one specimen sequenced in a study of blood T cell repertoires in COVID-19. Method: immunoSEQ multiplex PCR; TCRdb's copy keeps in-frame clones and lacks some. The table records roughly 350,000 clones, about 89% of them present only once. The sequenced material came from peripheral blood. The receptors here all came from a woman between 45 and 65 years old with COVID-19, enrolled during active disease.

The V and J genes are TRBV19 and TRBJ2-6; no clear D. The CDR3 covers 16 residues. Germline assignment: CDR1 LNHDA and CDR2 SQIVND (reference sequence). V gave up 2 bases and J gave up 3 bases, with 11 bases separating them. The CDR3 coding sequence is TGTGCCAGTAGTATACCTCTTTGGAGTGGGGCCAACGTCCTGACTTTC. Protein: CASSIPLWSGANVLTF.

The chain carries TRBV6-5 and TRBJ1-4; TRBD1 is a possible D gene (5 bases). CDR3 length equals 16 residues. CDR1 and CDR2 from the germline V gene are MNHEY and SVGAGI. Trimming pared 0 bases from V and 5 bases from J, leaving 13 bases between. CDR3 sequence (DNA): TGTGCCAGCAGTTACTCTTTTACGGGGGGAAATGAAAAACTGTTTTTT. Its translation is CASSYSFTGGNEKLFF.